Presented here are 32 T cell receptor beta chains from one specimen sequenced in a study of T cell clonality in common variable immunodeficiency. Notes on the study in general: Fewer deletions and N-nucleotide insertions were reportedly seen in common variable immunodeficiency TCR beta sequences.

Their cognate antigens are unknown. Libraries were prepared by immunoSEQ multiplex PCR; TCRdb keeps only in-frame clonotypes and omits some of them. The table lists 30,000 to 40,000 clones, with no singletons. What was sequenced was peripheral blood mononuclear cells. Receptors originate from a human donor with common variable immunodeficiency.

Comments on this clone: The DNA ends 3 residues before the CDR3 does, and the rest of the CDR3 is filled in from the germline J gene. This chain links TRBV30 with TRBJ1-1; D gene uncertain. Germline V gives CDR1 GTSNPN, CDR2 SVGIG (reference sequence). The CDR3 sequence is 14 residues long. V was pared by 5 bases and J by 0 bases, with 13 bases between. CDR3 residues: CAWGREDMNTEAFF. CDR3 DNA, as far as it was read: TGTGCCTGGGGGCGGGAAGACATGAACACTGAA. Variable domain in full (rest from reference TRBV30 and TRBJ1-1): SQTIHQWPATLVQPVGSPLSLECTVEGTSNPNLYWYRQAAGRGLQLLFYSVGIGQISSEVPQNLSASRPQDRQFILSSKKLLLSDSGFYLCAWGREDMNTEAFFGQGTRLTVV.

This clone has ten or more counts. The DNA ends 3 residues before the CDR3 does, and the rest of the CDR3 is filled in from the germline J gene. The chain is built from TRBV11-3 and TRBJ2-6, with unresolved D. V lost 7 bases, J lost 0 bases, and 4 bases lay in between. The germline CDR1 and CDR2 sequences are SGHNT and YENEEA. This CDR3 has 13 amino acids. The CDR3 spells CASTPSGANVLTF. The CDR3 bases that were read are TGTGCCAGCACTCCCTCTGGGGCCAACGTC.

The sample holds a few counts of this clone. The CDR3 end lies 3 residues beyond the end of the read and is filled in from the germline J gene. The chain is built from TRBV2 and TRBJ2-1, with 9 bases aligning to TRBD2. The CDR3 has 15 residues. Germline assignment: CDR1 SNHLY and CDR2 FYNNEI. The V and J ends lost 2 bases and 9 bases, in that order; junction bases with no gene match: 8. This CDR3 is CASSEQSGRRGEQFF. The part of the CDR3 DNA that was read is TGTGCCAGCAGTGAACAGAGCGGGAGGCGGGGTGAG.

This clone has just a few counts. Read coverage stops 3 residues before the CDR3 terminus; the germline J gene supplies the remainder. V gene TRBV7-2 combines with J gene TRBJ2-2; 9 bases agree with TRBD2. The germline V gene has CDR1 SGHTA and CDR2 FQGNSA. Losses at the gene ends were 7 bases for V and 0 bases for J; bases not matched to a gene: 3. There are 15 residues in the CDR3. CDR3: CASIWTSANTGELFF. The CDR3 bases that were read are TGTGCCAGCATTTGGACTAGCGCGAACACCGGGGAG. The variable domain in full, completed from reference TRBV7-2 and TRBJ2-2, reads GAGVSQSPSNKVTEKGKDVELRCDPISGHTALYWYRQSLGQGLEFLIYFQGNSAPDKSGLPSDRFSAERTGGSVSTLTIQRTQQEDSAVYLCASIWTSANTGELFFGEGSRLTVL.

This clone appeared a few times. The read terminates 3 residues ahead of where the CDR3 ends, so the germline J gene completes it. V is TRBV7-8 and J is TRBJ2-7; D possibly corresponds to TRBD1 (5 bases). The germline gives CDR1 SGHVS, CDR2 FQNEAQ. This CDR3 contains 13 residues. V was trimmed by 3 bases and J by 2 bases, leaving 8 bases between them. The CDR3 protein is CASSFGAAYEQYF. Partial CDR3 DNA: TGTGCCAGCAGCTTTGGGGCAGCCTACGAG.

This clone was recorded at least ten times. With the read ending 3 residues before the CDR3 end, the germline J gene is used to fill in that end. The V gene is TRBV5-1, the J gene TRBJ1-1; 7 bases are a match to TRBD1. The CDR3 sequence is 14 residues long. The ends lost 3 bases at V and 1 base at J; junction bases unmatched: 3. The germline gives CDR1 SGHRS, CDR2 YFSETQ. This chain's CDR3 is CASSWDSPNTEAFF. Partial CDR3 DNA: TGCGCCAGCAGCTGGGACAGCCCGAACACTGAA.

This clone showed up just a few times. Read data end 3 residues before the CDR3 end; the end is taken from the germline J gene. The chain is built from TRBV7-8 and TRBJ1-5, with 8 bases aligning to TRBD1. Germline V gives CDR1 SGHVS, CDR2 FQNEAQ. The CDR3 has 14 residues. V was pared by 5 bases and J by 5 bases, with 5 bases of the junction left unmatched. CDR3: CASSKTGVDQPQHF. CDR3 bases read: TGTGCCAGCAGCAAGACAGGGGTGGATCAGCCC.

The sample holds many counts of this clone. The CDR3 end is not reached by the read, which stops 3 residues before it; the germline J gene fills it in. This chain links TRBV10-3 with TRBJ2-7, with 7 bases that match TRBD1. This CDR3 is 14 amino acids long. Germline lookup yields CDR1 ENHRY and CDR2 SYGVKD. V lost 3 bases and J lost 2; bases outside the gene matches: 4. The CDR3 protein is CAISESDRAYEQYF. Partial CDR3 DNA: TGTGCCATCAGTGAATCTGACAGGGCCTACGAG.

About this clone: The missing CDR3 end, 3 residues past where the read stops, is filled in from the germline J gene. V usage is TRBV5-4 and J usage is TRBJ2-7; unclear D gene. The CDR3 extends over 14 amino acids. The germline gives CDR1 SGHNT, CDR2 YYREEE (reference sequence). Trimming pared 2 bases from V and 4 bases from J, leaving 13 bases between. CDR3 sequence: CASSLVVGEYEQYF. The sequenced part of the CDR3 DNA is TGTGCCAGCAGCTTAGTGGTGGGCGAGTACGAG.

This clone was detected ten times or more. The CDR3 extends 3 residues past the end of the read, so its final part is completed from the germline J gene. This sequence joins TRBV19 and TRBJ2-3, with D unclear. This CDR3 contains 14 residues. With 7 bases removed from V and 2 bases from J, the gap between germline ends came to 13 bases. The germline CDR1 and CDR2 sequences are LNHDA and SQIVND (reference sequence). CDR3 residues: CASNTRSNTDTQYF. The CDR3 bases that were read are TGTGCCAGTAACACCAGGAGCAACACAGATACG.

This clone was picked up many times. The read is 3 residues too short to cover the CDR3 end, so that end is filled in from the germline J gene. V gene TRBV24-1 combines with J gene TRBJ1-3, with D possibly matching TRBD1 (6 bases). Germline CDR1 reads KGHDR; CDR2 reads SFDVKD. CDR3 size: 14 residues. V shed 5 bases and J shed 0 bases, with 7 bases lying between them. The sequenced CDR3 bases are TGTGCCACCAGTGCAGGGGCCTCTGGAAACACC. It translates to CATSAGASGNT. The full CDR3 protein reads CATSAGASGNTIYF.

This clone turned up a few times. The DNA ends 3 residues before the CDR3 does, and the rest of the CDR3 is filled in from the germline J gene. This chain joins TRBV19 and TRBJ2-3, with unresolved D. Trimming took off 6 bases at V and 1 base at J, with 17 bases between the two ends. The CDR3 contains 16 residues. Germline values: CDR1 LNHDA, CDR2 SQIVND (reference sequence). The chain's CDR3 is CASRPRKGDRTDTQYF. The sequenced CDR3 bases are TGTGCCAGTAGGCCCCGCAAGGGCGACCGCACAGATACG.

Relative to its sample, this clone is medium-sized (0.01 to 0.1%). Sequencing ends 3 residues short of the CDR3 end; the germline J gene provides the rest. The rearrangement links TRBV20-1 to TRBJ1-3, with D hard to call. The CDR3 loop spans 12 amino acids. The V gene's germline CDR1 is DFQATT and CDR2 SNEGSKA (reference sequence). V gave up 3 bases and J gave up 2 bases, with 5 bases separating them. CDR3 protein: CSASNTGNTIYF. CDR3 DNA, as far as it was read: TGCAGTGCTAGTAATACTGGAAACACC.

Sample share makes this clone medium-sized (0.01 to 0.1%). The CDR3 end is not reached by the read, which stops 3 residues before it; the germline J gene fills it in. This chain uses TRBV20-1 with TRBJ1-5; weak D call: TRBD1 (5 bases). The V end was cut by 0 bases, the J end by 7 bases, with 13 bases between. The CDR3 has 14 residues. The V gene's germline CDR1 is DFQATT and CDR2 SNEGSKA (reference sequence). CDR3 amino acids: CSARDRGWRQPQHF. The CDR3 bases that were read are TGCAGTGCTAGAGATCGGGGGTGGCGGCAGCCC.

In regard to this clone: The sequence runs out 3 residues before the end of the CDR3; the remainder is reconstructed from the germline J gene. The chain employs TRBV7-2 and TRBJ1-1; unclear D gene. From germline, CDR1 is SGHTA and CDR2 FQGNSA. The CDR3 covers 13 residues. The V gene lost 8 bases and the J gene lost 5 bases, with 15 bases spanning the gap. The sequenced part of the CDR3 DNA is TGTGCCAGCTCGTATCAGCGGGAGACTGAA. Amino acids: CASSYQRETE. The entire CDR3 reads CASSYQRETEAFF.

This clone was observed a handful of times. The read ends 3 residues before the CDR3 terminus; that terminus is restored from the germline J gene. The rearrangement joins TRBV7-2 to TRBJ2-7; TRBD1 is a possible D gene (6 bases). V was cut by 2 bases and J by 3 bases, with 14 bases left in between. The length of the CDR3 is 15 residues. Germline loops: CDR1 SGHTA, CDR2 FQGNSA. The CDR3 reads CASSLIRDNNYEQYF. CDR3 bases read: TGTGCCAGCAGCTTAATCCGGGACAACAACTACGAG.

With respect to this clone: Read coverage stops 3 residues before the CDR3 terminus; the germline J gene supplies the remainder. J is TRBJ2-7 and V is TRBV5-1; 7 positions agree with TRBD1. V lost 7 bases to trimming and J lost 6 bases; unmatched junction nucleotides: 10. Germline V lookup: CDR1 SGHRS, CDR2 YFSETQ. The CDR3 runs 13 residues. The DNA read from the CDR3 is TGCGCCAGCTCCTTCGGGACAGTCCGCGAG. As protein: CASSFGTVRE. The complete CDR3 sequence is CASSFGTVREQYF.

This clone was found a few times. The CDR3 end lies 3 residues beyond the end of the read and is filled in from the germline J gene. V gene TRBV7-7 combines with J gene TRBJ2-2, with D unresolved. CDR1 and CDR2 from the germline V gene are SSHAT and FNYEAQ (reference sequence). CDR3 size: 15 residues. Trimming left V 1 base short and J 0 bases short, with 6 bases between. The CDR3 here is CASSLVRANTGELFF. Partial CDR3 DNA: TGTGCCAGCAGCTTAGTGCGCGCGAACACCGGGGAG.

This clone came up many times. The CDR3 end is not reached by the read, which stops 3 residues before it; the germline J gene fills it in. The chain uses TRBV6-1 and TRBJ1-3; TRBD1 is a possible D gene (6 bases). Germline V gene data show CDR1 as MNHNS and CDR2 as SASEGT. The V gene lost 3 bases and the J gene lost 3 bases, with 12 bases spanning the gap. There are 15 residues in the CDR3. The CDR3 here is CASSDSRGGGNTIYF. Partial CDR3 DNA: TGTGCCAGCAGTGATTCCAGGGGCGGTGGAAACACC.

This clone was counted many times. The read ends 3 residues early relative to the CDR3; the germline J gene fills the gap. The chain is built from TRBV7-2 and TRBJ1-1; D not certain. Trimming pared 2 bases from V and 0 bases from J, leaving 7 bases between. The germline V gene encodes CDR1 SGHTA and CDR2 FQGNSA. There are 14 residues in the CDR3. CDR3 DNA (partial): TGTGCCAGCAGCTTACTGGGCTTGAACACTGAA. This sequence encodes CASSLLGLNTE. The full CDR3 protein is CASSLLGLNTEAFF.

The table lists this clone with a few counts. The read is 3 residues too short to cover the CDR3 end, so that end is filled in from the germline J gene. The chain links TRBV7-2 to TRBJ2-7; D gene unclear. CDR1 is SGHTA and CDR2 is FQGNSA in the germline V gene. The CDR3 has 13 amino acids. The V end lost 5 bases, the J end lost 3 bases, and 11 bases lay between the germline ends. The CDR3 reads CASSPSTGYEQYF. The sequenced part of the CDR3 DNA is TGTGCCAGCAGCCCCTCGACGGGCTACGAG.

In regard to this clone: The read halts 3 residues ahead of the CDR3 end, with the missing end drawn from the germline J gene. The V gene is TRBV11-2, the J gene TRBJ2-3; D gene unclear. Trimming shortened V by 5 bases and J by 5 bases, and 5 bases separated the two germline ends. The CDR3 sequence is 11 residues long. Germline CDR1 SGHAT, CDR2 FQNNGV. CDR3 bases read: TGTGCCAGCAGCCCCCAAGATACG. Its translation is CASSPQDT. The entire CDR3 protein is CASSPQDTQYF.

A remark on this clone: The read halts 3 residues ahead of the CDR3 end, with the missing end drawn from the germline J gene. The chain combines TRBV20-1 with TRBJ2-7; D is perhaps TRBD2 (6 bases). Germline V lookup: CDR1 DFQATT, CDR2 SNEGSKA (reference sequence). CDR3 length: 16 residues. V was cut by 6 bases and J by 3 bases, with 24 bases left in between. CDR3 DNA (partial): TGCAGTGCCTCACCCCGGACTACCCTTCTGGGCTACGAG. Translated, it gives CSASPRTTLLGYE. The full CDR3 sequence reads CSASPRTTLLGYEQYF.

In its sample, this clone was seen a few times. Coverage ceases 3 residues before the CDR3 finishes, and the germline J gene fills in the end. This sample also contains other DNA sequences that code for the same CDR3. The V gene is TRBV2, the J gene TRBJ2-3, with TRBD1 matching 8 bases. The CDR3 loop spans 14 amino acids. Germline V gene data show CDR1 as SNHLY and CDR2 as FYNNEI. V lost 8 bases, J lost 0 bases, and 4 bases stayed unmatched. CDR3 residues: CASGQGTSTDTQYF. The CDR3 bases that were read are TGTGCCAGCGGACAGGGTACGAGCACAGATACG.

This clone was found many times. This CDR3 reads CASRTVSGANVLTF. The CDR3 bases that were read are TGTGCCAGCAGAACAGTCTCTGGGGCCAACGTC. The chain combines TRBV7-2 with TRBJ2-6; no definite D call. From the germline J gene comes the end of the CDR3, since the read stops 3 residues before it. Germline values: CDR1 SGHTA, CDR2 FQGNSA. V was cut by 6 bases and J by 0 bases, with 6 bases left in between. The CDR3 runs 14 residues.

This clone came up a few times. The observed sequence ends 3 residues before the CDR3 terminus, with the missing tail filled in from the germline J gene. V gene TRBV6-4 combines with J gene TRBJ1-6; TRBD1 might be the D (5 bases). V was shortened by 1 base and J by 0 bases, with 13 bases between the two germline ends. Germline V gene sequence: CDR1 MRHNA, CDR2 SNTAGT. The CDR3 spans 18 residues. CDR3 bases read: TGTGCCAGCAGTGACTTAGACAGAGGGAGCTCCTATAATTCACCC. Protein sequence: CASSDLDRGSSYNSP. The whole CDR3 is CASSDLDRGSSYNSPLHF.

To note about this clone: The read terminates 3 residues before the CDR3 end, so the remaining end is supplied by the germline J gene. The rearrangement links TRBV20-1 to TRBJ2-7, with TRBD2 matching 8 bases. The length of the CDR3 is 14 residues. Germline V gene sequence: CDR1 DFQATT, CDR2 SNEGSKA (reference sequence). The V segment lost 5 bases and the J segment 4 bases; nucleotides outside the gene matches: 10. The CDR3 loop reads CSAWPSGTRYEQYF. CDR3 DNA (partial): TGCAGTGCTTGGCCATCCGGGACTAGGTACGAG.

This clone was picked up a small number of times. The read ends 3 residues early relative to the CDR3; the germline J gene fills the gap. The rearrangement joins TRBV19 to TRBJ2-7; possible D gene TRBD1, 6 bases. This CDR3 has 15 amino acids. The ends were cut back, 5 bases at V and 5 bases at J, with 19 bases in the middle. Germline values: CDR1 LNHDA, CDR2 SQIVND (reference sequence). This chain's CDR3 is CASSLPAQGSHEQYF. The CDR3 bases that were read are TGTGCCAGTAGTCTGCCAGCACAGGGCAGCCACGAG.

This clone was seen at least ten times. Read data end 3 residues before the CDR3 end; the end is taken from the germline J gene. This sequence joins TRBV28 and TRBJ2-3, with D possibly matching TRBD1 (5 bases). Germline values: CDR1 MDHEN, CDR2 SYDVKM. The CDR3 is 13 amino acids. V dropped 6 bases and J dropped 2 bases, with 9 bases sitting between them. CDR3 region: CASRRQHTDTQYF. The CDR3 DNA, read in part, is TGTGCCAGCAGGAGACAGCACACAGATACG.

This clone was seen a few times. The read halts 3 residues ahead of the CDR3 end, with the missing end drawn from the germline J gene. The rearrangement joins TRBV11-2 to TRBJ2-5; 7 bases line up with TRBD1. Germline assignment: CDR1 SGHAT and CDR2 FQNNGV. This CDR3 has 14 residues. V lost 5 bases, J lost 1 base, and 4 bases stayed unmatched. CDR3 loop: CASSPWTGQETQYF. CDR3 DNA, as far as it was read: TGTGCCAGCAGCCCTTGGACAGGCCAAGAGACC.

This clone occurred a few times. The read gets to within 3 residues of the CDR3 end, and the germline J gene fills in the rest. The chain carries TRBV19 and TRBJ2-5, with a tentative D call TRBD1 (5 bases). CDR1 LNHDA and CDR2 SQIVND come from the germline V gene (reference sequence). The ends were cut back, 1 base at V and 1 base at J, with 10 bases in the middle. The CDR3 totals 15 residues. The CDR3 here is CASSIAAGPQETQYF. CDR3 DNA, as far as it was read: TGTGCCAGTAGTATAGCGGCAGGGCCCCAAGAGACC.

The table lists this clone with many counts. The read finishes 3 residues shy of the CDR3 end, and the germline J gene is used to complete it. V and J are TRBV18 and TRBJ1-2, with TRBD1 as a possible D gene (6 bases). Germline CDR1 is KGHSH and CDR2 is LQKENI. Trimming removed 3 bases from V and 4 bases from J, with 15 bases in between. This CDR3 has 15 residues. The covered CDR3 bases are TGTGCCAGCTCACCGGGAAGACAGGAAAGCTATGGC. Translating gives CASSPGRQESYG. The full-length CDR3 reads as CASSPGRQESYGYTF.